This section outlines one TCR beta chain sequence together with its context. Antigen: not known. This record belongs to a study of memory CD4+ T cells and cytomegalovirus serostatus. Regarding the study as a whole: CD4+ memory repertoires contained about two fifths of the 164 reported CMV TCRbeta sequences.

The CDR3 extends over 15 amino acids. Trimming stripped 6 bases from V and 4 bases from J, with 18 bases between. Germline values: CDR1 LNHDA, CDR2 SQIVND (reference sequence). Single viable CD3+CD4+CD8-CD45RO+ cells were sorted as the memory CD4+ T cells. TCRdb's table, derived via immunoSEQ multiplex PCR, lists solely in-frame clones and lacks some. This table has over 40,000 clones, 82% appearing once. This sequence joins TRBV19 and TRBJ1-1, with a possible D match to TRBD1 (6 bases). The sequence was obtained from an adult in good health and CMV-seronegative. The specimen sequenced was memory CD4+ T cells from blood. Written as DNA, the CDR3 is TGTGCCAGTAGGAGGAACGCAGGGGCGGGCACTGAAGCTTTCTTT. It specifies CASRRNAGAGTEAFF.